This TCR beta chain was recovered during a study of cytomegalovirus exposure and HLA in healthy donors. Study outcomes and limitations: It was likely that a cluster of highly shared sequence variants was a sequencing artifact. After further analysis at a later stage, around 17,000 TCR beta sequences were associated with HLA alleles at 0.05 false discovery rate. In vitro work confirmed that a few CMV-associated chains recognize CMV antigens. A later look showed TCR association rates differing by HLA locus, highest for DRB1 and lowest for HLA-C.

There are 15 residues in the CDR3. Germline values: CDR1 MNHEY, CDR2 SVGAGI. J gave up 7 bases and V 5 bases, and 6 bases lay outside the gene matches. PCR involved 60 Vbeta and 13 Jbeta primers. Only in-frame clones appear in the TCRdb table, and some are missing; sequencing was by immunoSEQ multiplex PCR. The sample consists of 250,000 or so clones, 80% to 95% of them appearing once. In regard to this clone: Its antigen is currently unknown.

The chain carries TRBV6-5 and TRBJ1-4, with 11 bases lining up with TRBD1. This receptor was obtained from a girl aged 2 to 10 in good health and CMV-seronegative. Material for sequencing was PBMCs. In DNA form, the CDR3 reads TGTGCCAGCAGTAGTGCCGGGACAGGGGGTGAAAAACTGTTTTTT. Its protein product is CASSSAGTGGEKLFF.